A single sample is the source of the 26 T cell receptor beta chains below, sequenced in a study of T cells after yellow fever vaccination. A single record per CDR3 protein comes from TCRdb applying MiXCR to the 5' RACE reads. The sample carries 150,000 to 200,000 distinct CDR3 sequences, roughly 9.6% recorded once. The sequencing here drew on CD8+ T cells sorted from PBMCs, taken 15 days after the yellow fever booster vaccination. The receptor set was obtained from a man between 18 and 29 years old who received the YFV17D yellow fever vaccine.

V gene TRBV7-9 combines with J gene TRBJ2-4; a weak D match, TRBD1 (6 bases). Germline V CDR1 and CDR2: SEHNR, FQNEAQ (reference sequence). The CDR3 totals 20 residues. Trimming removed 1 base from V and 0 bases from J, with 22 bases in between. The CDR3 coding sequence is TGTGCCAGCAGCTTAGTCCTCCTCGGACAGCTGAGTACAGCCAAAAACATTCAGTACTTC. Protein: CASSLVLLGQLSTAKNIQYF.

In its sample, this clonotype was seen once. J is TRBJ2-7 and V is TRBV5-6; TRBD2 aligns across 9 bases. V lost 1 base, J lost 4 bases, and 12 bases stayed unmatched. Germline V gene sequence: CDR1 SGHDT, CDR2 YYEEEE. There are 17 residues in the CDR3. The CDR3 loop reads CASSLRAGGPYSYEQYV. CDR3 coding DNA: TGTGCCAGCAGCTTGAGGGCGGGGGGGCCGTATTCGTACGAGCAGTACGTC.

This clonotype was picked up many times. The chain recombines TRBV4-3 with TRBJ1-5; D gene ambiguous. CDR3 length: 14 amino acids. Germline V gene data show CDR1 as LGHNA and CDR2 as YSLEER. Trimming removed 0 bases from V and 5 bases from J, with 8 bases in between. CDR3 amino acids: CASSQDRGYQPQHF. In DNA, the CDR3 is TGCGCCAGCAGCCAAGACCGCGGGTATCAGCCCCAGCATTTT.

The chain has TRBV7-9 and TRBJ1-1, with D unclear. From germline, CDR1 is SEHNR and CDR2 FQNEAQ (reference sequence). CDR3 length equals 12 residues. V was pared by 5 bases and J by 5 bases, with 9 bases between. CDR3 sequence reads: CASSESVTEAFF. The CDR3 region has the DNA TGTGCCAGCAGCGAGTCGGTGACTGAAGCTTTCTTT. The whole variable domain, filled in from reference TRBV7-9 and TRBJ1-1, reads DTGVSQNPRHKITKRGQNVTFRCDPISEHNRLYWYRQTLGQGPEFLTYFQNEAQLEKSRLLSDRFSAERPKGSFSTLEIQRTEQGDSAMYLCASSESVTEAFFGQGTRLTVV.

The chain employs TRBV27 and TRBJ1-1; 7 nucleotides match TRBD1. The V gene's germline CDR1 is MNHEY and CDR2 SMNVEV (reference sequence). V was pared by 4 bases and J by 6 bases, with 17 bases of the junction left unmatched. CDR3 size: 17 residues. The CDR3 DNA follows: TGTGCCAGCAGTTCCCTCCGGGACAGAGGGGTAAACGCTGAAGCTTTCTTT. As protein: CASSSLRDRGVNAEAFF.

The chain recombines TRBV6-5 with TRBJ1-2; 10 nucleotides match TRBD1. J lost 8 bases, V lost 5 bases, and 8 bases had no gene match. CDR1 MNHEY and CDR2 SVGAGI come from the germline V gene. The CDR3 is 14 amino acids. The CDR3 coding sequence is TGTGCCAGCAGTGCGACAGGGGGCTTAGGGGGCTACACCTTC. As protein: CASSATGGLGGYTF.

V usage is TRBV21-1 and J usage is TRBJ1-5; TRBD1 is the table's D call, not checked against the DNA. TRBV21-1 is an annotated pseudogene. The CDR3 sequence is 18 residues long. CDR3 in DNA: TGTGCCAGCACCAGAGGGACAGGGATACTTTGGCGCAATCAGCCCCAGCATTTT. Its protein is CASTRGTGILWRNQPQHF.

This clonotype was counted only a few times. V gene TRBV25-1 combines with J gene TRBJ2-7; the D gene could be TRBD1 or TRBD2 (5 bases each). Germline loops: CDR1 MGHDK, CDR2 SYGVNS. Trimming cost V 1 base and J 5 bases, with 15 bases left between them. This CDR3 region has 15 residues. DNA for the CDR3: TGTGCCAGCAGTGAATCTGGGACCCGGGCCCACGAGCAGTACTTC. As protein: CASSESGTRAHEQYF.

This clonotype was detected only a few times. The chain uses TRBV15 and TRBJ2-3, with D perhaps matching TRBD2 (7 bases). Germline CDR1 is LNHNV and CDR2 is YYDKDF (reference sequence). V shed 4 bases and J shed 0 bases, with 11 bases lying between them. The CDR3 loop spans 15 amino acids. The CDR3: CATSNGGRSTDTQYF. In nucleotides, the CDR3 is TGTGCCACCAGCAACGGGGGGCGGAGCACAGATACGCAGTATTTT.

This clonotype was counted only a few times. The V call is TRBV20-1, the J call TRBJ2-2, with 10 bases lining up with TRBD1. The V and J ends lost 6 bases and 5 bases, in that order; junction bases with no gene match: 6. Germline CDR1 DFQATT, CDR2 SNEGSKA (reference sequence). The CDR3 has 14 amino acids. CDR3 sequence (DNA): TGCAGTGCAAAAGGGACAGGGGTAACCGGGGAGCTGTTTTTT. Protein: CSAKGTGVTGELFF.

This chain links TRBV20-1 with TRBJ1-3; D unclear. The germline gives CDR1 DFQATT, CDR2 SNEGSKA (reference sequence). The CDR3 has 15 residues. V was trimmed by 6 bases and J by 0 bases, leaving 15 bases between them. Here the CDR3 DNA reads TGCAGTGCCCCTAGTGACTCCGGCTCTGGAAACACCATATATTTT. The encoded protein is CSAPSDSGSGNTIYF.

The J gene is TRBJ2-3, the V gene TRBV3-1; no clear D gene. The germline V and J ends were trimmed by 4 bases and 2 bases, with 13 bases remaining between them. CDR3 length: 15 residues. Germline loops: CDR1 LGHDT, CDR2 YNNKEL (reference sequence). The CDR3 spells CASSLGPRSTDTQYF. The DNA of the CDR3 is TGTGCCAGCAGCCTAGGGCCACGCTCCACAGATACGCAGTATTTT.

This chain uses TRBV4-3 with TRBJ2-2; D is possibly TRBD1 (6 bases). The CDR3 is 15 residues long. The germline CDR1 and CDR2 sequences are LGHNA and YSLEER. Trimming left V 6 bases short and J 2 bases short, with 13 bases between. The chain's CDR3 is CASSTGTLNTGELFF. DNA of the CDR3: TGCGCCAGCAGTACCGGGACACTTAACACCGGGGAGCTGTTTTTT.

V and J are TRBV7-9 and TRBJ2-1, with D uncertain. CDR3 length: 13 residues. Germline V lookup: CDR1 SEHNR, CDR2 FQNEAQ (reference sequence). Trimming removed 1 base from V and 5 bases from J, with 6 bases in between. The CDR3 DNA reads as TGTGCCAGCAGCTTAGTTGTAAACAATGAGCAGTTCTTC. It specifies CASSLVVNNEQFF. The whole variable domain, filled in from reference TRBV7-9 and TRBJ2-1, reads DTGVSQNPRHKITKRGQNVTFRCDPISEHNRLYWYRQTLGQGPEFLTYFQNEAQLEKSRLLSDRFSAERPKGSFSTLEIQRTEQGDSAMYLCASSLVVNNEQFFGPGTRLTVL.

This clonotype has ten or more counts. The chain carries TRBV7-2 and TRBJ2-3; D is unresolved. V was trimmed by 3 bases and J by 6 bases, leaving 19 bases between them. The germline V gene has CDR1 SGHTA and CDR2 FQGNSA. The CDR3 sequence is 16 residues long. The CDR3 region has the DNA TGTGCCAGCAGCTTCATTCGAGGCATAACGGAGGATACGCAGTATTTT. Amino acids: CASSFIRGITEDTQYF.

This clonotype has only a few counts. This chain connects TRBV15 to TRBJ1-5; a weak D match, TRBD1 (5 bases). CDR3 size: 16 residues. Germline lookup yields CDR1 LNHNV and CDR2 YYDKDF (reference sequence). The ends were cut back, 0 bases at V and 1 base at J, with 10 bases in the middle. The CDR3 region has the DNA TGTGCCACCAGCAGAGATCTGGGGCCAAGCAATCAGCCCCAGCATTTT. Residues: CATSRDLGPSNQPQHF.

This clonotype was counted at least ten times. J is TRBJ1-2 and V is TRBV7-2, with D maybe TRBD1 (5 bases). CDR1 and CDR2 from the germline V gene are SGHTA and FQGNSA. The CDR3 totals 13 residues. V was shortened by 4 bases and J by 8 bases, with 14 bases between the two germline ends. Written as DNA, the CDR3 is TGTGCCAGCAGCTCGACAGCCGGAGGAGGCTACACCTTC. Its translation is CASSSTAGGGYTF.

This clonotype was picked up a small number of times. CDR3 DNA sequence: TGTGCCAGCAGCTCCGGGACCGGGCCCCTTAAGAAACTGTTTTTT. Residues: CASSSGTGPLKKLFF. The chain joins TRBV7-8 to TRBJ1-4; a possible D gene is TRBD1 (5 bases). Germline CDR1 is SGHVS and CDR2 is FQNEAQ. The CDR3 is 15 residues long. V lost 4 bases and J 11 bases, leaving 20 bases between the germline ends.

The chain links TRBV21-1 to TRBJ2-1; TRBD1 was called by the table and not checked on the DNA. TRBV21-1 is marked as a pseudogene. The CDR3 runs to 17 residues. The CDR3 region is CASSNGVMGTGGKEQFF. CDR3 bases: TGTGCCAGCAGCAATGGGGTGATGGGGACAGGGGGCAAGGAGCAGTTCTTC.

This clonotype was observed a few times. This chain uses TRBV20-1 with TRBJ2-7; tentatively, D is TRBD2 (6 bases). Germline values: CDR1 DFQATT, CDR2 SNEGSKA (reference sequence). Trimming removed 6 bases from V and 0 bases from J, with 12 bases in between. CDR3 length: 13 residues. The CDR3: CSARDWSSYEQYF. The DNA of the CDR3 is TGCAGTGCCCGGGACTGGAGCTCCTACGAGCAGTACTTC.

This clonotype appeared a few times. The chain combines TRBV7-9 with TRBJ1-1, with TRBD1 as a possible D gene (5 bases). V was clipped by 5 bases and J by 2 bases, with 15 bases between them. The CDR3 is 15 amino acids. The germline gives CDR1 SEHNR, CDR2 FQNEAQ (reference sequence). The CDR3: CASSTPDSANTEAFF. For the CDR3, the DNA is TGTGCCAGCAGCACACCTGACAGTGCTAACACTGAAGCTTTCTTT.

The CDR3, as DNA: TGCGCCAGCAGTGAAAACTACGAGCAGTACTTC. This sequence encodes CASSENYEQYF. The gene calls are TRBV10-2 and TRBJ2-7; D remains ambiguous. This CDR3 has 11 amino acids. The germline gives CDR1 WSHSY, CDR2 SAAADI. V gave up 3 bases and J gave up 3 bases, with 3 bases separating them.

The genes are TRBV7-9 and TRBJ2-5, with TRBD2 matching 9 bases. Per the germline V gene, CDR1 is SEHNR and CDR2 is FQNEAQ (reference sequence). This CDR3 has 13 residues. The trim removed 8 bases at V and 5 bases at J, leaving 6 bases unmatched. This CDR3 is CASGRGGSETQYF. The CDR3 DNA sequence: TGTGCCAGCGGGCGGGGGGGCAGCGAGACCCAGTACTTC. Full variable domain (outside the CDR3, taken from reference TRBV7-9 and TRBJ2-5): DTGVSQNPRHKITKRGQNVTFRCDPISEHNRLYWYRQTLGQGPEFLTYFQNEAQLEKSRLLSDRFSAERPKGSFSTLEIQRTEQGDSAMYLCASGRGGSETQYFGPGTRLLVL.

This clonotype was recorded a few times. The V and J genes are TRBV4-3 and TRBJ2-7; D ambiguous. Deletions cut 1 base from V and 3 bases from J, with 13 bases between. The CDR3 is 15 residues long. Germline V lookup: CDR1 LGHNA, CDR2 YSLEER. The CDR3 reads CASSQGRFSGYEQYF. In DNA, the CDR3 is TGCGCCAGCAGCCAAGGCCGGTTTTCAGGCTACGAGCAGTACTTC.

This clonotype was observed a handful of times. J is TRBJ2-7 and V is TRBV3-1, with a weak D call TRBD2 (5 bases). The CDR3 is made up of 14 amino acids. The germline CDR1 and CDR2 sequences are LGHDT and YNNKEL (reference sequence). CDR3 residues: CVSLGGRSSYEQYV. The DNA of the CDR3 is TGTGTATCCCTAGGAGGACGGTCCTCCTACGAGCAGTACGTC.

This clonotype was seen a few times. The chain couples TRBV12-3 or TRBV12-4 to TRBJ1-1, with 8 nucleotides matching TRBD1. With 7 bases clipped from V and 0 bases from J, the junction kept 4 bases outside the gene matches. This CDR3 spans 14 amino acids. The CDR3 DNA reads TGTGCCAGCACCCAGGGACAGGTGAACACTGAAGCTTTCTTT. The encoded protein is CASTQGQVNTEAFF.